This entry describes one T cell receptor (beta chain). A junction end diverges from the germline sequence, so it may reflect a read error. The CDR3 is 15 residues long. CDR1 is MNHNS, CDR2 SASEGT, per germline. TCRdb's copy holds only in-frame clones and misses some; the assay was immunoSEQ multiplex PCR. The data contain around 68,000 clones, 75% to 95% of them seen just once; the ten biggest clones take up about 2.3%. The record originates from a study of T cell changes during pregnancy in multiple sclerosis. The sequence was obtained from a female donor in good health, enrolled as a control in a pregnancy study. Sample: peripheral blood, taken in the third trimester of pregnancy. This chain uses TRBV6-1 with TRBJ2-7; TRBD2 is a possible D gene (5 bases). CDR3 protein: CASTSPPDGGYAQYF. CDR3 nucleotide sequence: TGTGCCAGCACTTCACCACCGGACGGAGGCTACGCGCAGTACTTC.